A selection of T cell receptor beta chains follows, all from one sample in a study of identical twins. TCRdb re-called the 5' RACE reads with MiXCR, one entry per CDR3 protein. The table shows some 660,000 distinct CDR3 sequences, with 8.5% to 9% occurring only once. These records were also assigned to another study, of yellow fever vaccine responses in identical twins.

The sample comprised PBMCs. The source is a woman aged 18-35 years in good health. Each CDR3 is given with its conserved first and last residue. D genes are given only for firm matches. The size field is filled for only some rows; it gives once, few, many or a size class.

abundance,v_gene,j_gene,d_gene,CDR3aa,CDR3nt
few,TRBV7-9,TRBJ2-7,NA,CASSRTDSSYEQYF,TGTGCCAGCAGCCGGACAGACAGCTCCTACGAGCAGTACTTC
few,TRBV7-9,TRBJ1-2,NA,CASTIQVSPNYGYTF,TGTGCCAGCACTATCCAGGTCTCCCCTAACTATGGCTACACCTTC
many,TRBV27,TRBJ2-1,TRBD2,CASRQLAGGPETYNEQFF,TGTGCCAGCAGGCAATTAGCGGGAGGGCCGGAGACCTACAATGAGCAGTTCTTC
few,TRBV4-1,TRBJ2-7,TRBD2,CASSQGSGTSYEQYF,TGCGCCAGCAGCCAAGGTAGCGGGACCTCCTACGAGCAGTACTTC
few,TRBV14,TRBJ2-1,NA,CASSQDTLGPYNEQFF,TGTGCCAGCAGCCAAGATACCCTAGGGCCCTACAATGAGCAGTTCTTC
NA,TRBV7-6,TRBJ1-1,NA,CASSLEAPVGPKRRITEAFF,TGTGCCAGCAGCTTAGAGGCGCCGGTTGGGCCCAAAAGGAGGATCACTGAAGCTTTCTTT
few,TRBV6-5,TRBJ2-7,TRBD1,CASSSTGTENYEQYF,TGTGCCAGCAGTTCCACCGGGACAGAGAACTACGAGCAGTACTTC
many,TRBV3-1,TRBJ1-1,NA,CASSQDFGDTEAFF,TGTGCCAGCAGCCAAGATTTTGGGGACACTGAAGCTTTCTTT
NA,TRBV20-1,TRBJ2-3,TRBD2,CSARDRGGKFRGDTQYF,TGCAGTGCTAGAGATCGGGGAGGGAAGTTTAGAGGGGATACGCAGTATTTT
few,TRBV20-1,TRBJ2-7,TRBD2,CSGSSGITNEQYF,TGCAGTGGTTCGAGCGGGATAACAAACGAGCAGTACTTC
few,TRBV20-1,TRBJ2-3,NA,CSATTREREDTQYF,TGCAGTGCAACAACCCGGGAAAGAGAAGATACGCAGTATTTT
few,TRBV5-6,TRBJ2-2,NA,CASSLKLDNTGELFF,TGTGCCAGCAGCTTGAAACTAGATAACACCGGGGAGCTGTTTTTT
few,TRBV7-9,TRBJ2-3,NA,CASSLTGSNTDTQYF,TGTGCCAGCAGTTTGACCGGGTCTAACACAGATACGCAGTATTTT
few,TRBV6-1,TRBJ2-3,TRBD2,CASSRTSGRVGDTQYF,TGTGCCAGCAGTAGGACTAGCGGGAGGGTGGGGGATACGCAGTATTTT
many,TRBV4-2,TRBJ2-7,NA,CASSQVGAPLWEQYF,TGTGCCAGCAGCCAAGTCGGGGCCCCCCTGTGGGAGCAGTACTTC
few,TRBV9,TRBJ1-3,NA,CASTDSAGNTIYF,TGTGCCAGCACAGACAGCGCTGGAAACACCATATATTTT
NA,TRBV27,TRBJ2-4,NA,CAIQSYIQYF,TGTGCCATCCAATCCTACATTCAGTACTTC
many,TRBV5-1,TRBJ2-5,NA,CASSLAGIQETQYF,TGTGCCAGCAGTTTAGCAGGGATCCAAGAGACCCAGTACTTC
many,TRBV28,TRBJ2-5,TRBD1,CASSLTRDRAETQYF,TGTGCCAGCAGCCTAACGCGGGACAGGGCTGAGACCCAGTACTTC
many,TRBV7-9,TRBJ1-1,NA,CASSLALGGNEAFF,TGTGCCAGCAGCTTAGCGCTCGGGGGTAATGAAGCTTTCTTT
NA,TRBV7-3,TRBJ2-7,TRBD2,CASSPSGVSEQYF,TGTGCCAGCAGCCCAAGCGGGGTAAGCGAGCAGTACTTC
NA,TRBV18,TRBJ2-3,TRBD2,CASSRRTSGGSTDTQYF,TGTGCCAGCTCAAGACGGACTAGCGGGGGGAGCACAGATACGCAGTATTTT
few,TRBV18,TRBJ1-5,NA,CASSSTVGNPNQPQHF,TGTGCCAGCTCATCGACAGTAGGAAATCCCAATCAGCCCCAGCATTTT
NA,TRBV14,TRBJ2-3,NA,CASSSGPGVPWYTQYF,TGTGCCAGCTCATCCGGACCGGGGGTGCCCTGGTATACGCAGTATTTT
NA,TRBV9,TRBJ2-7,TRBD1,CASSVGLGTGGPYEQYF,TGTGCCAGCAGCGTAGGATTGGGGACAGGGGGCCCATACGAGCAGTACTTC
few,TRBV20-1,TRBJ2-1,NA,CSARLPPAGEYNEQFF,TGCAGTGCTAGATTACCCCCGGCGGGTGAATACAATGAGCAGTTCTTC
many,TRBV24-1,TRBJ2-1,NA,CATSDLGTVNEQFF,TGTGCCACCAGTGATTTAGGGACCGTCAATGAGCAGTTCTTC
NA,TRBV12-5,TRBJ2-2,NA,CASGLGADNTGELFF,TGTGCTAGTGGTTTAGGAGCGGATAACACCGGGGAGCTGTTTTTT
NA,TRBV29-1,TRBJ2-3,TRBD2,CSVGGLDTQYF,TGCAGCGTGGGGGGGTTGGATACGCAGTATTTT
many,TRBV6-5,TRBJ2-7,NA,CASSYQDGFYEQYF,TGTGCCAGCAGTTACCAGGACGGGTTCTACGAGCAGTACTTC
NA,TRBV29-1,TRBJ2-1,NA,CSVLPGGAYNEQFF,TGCAGCGTTCTCCCGGGGGGCGCCTACAATGAGCAGTTCTTC
few,TRBV28,TRBJ2-7,TRBD1,CASSLKKKGALEQYF,TGTGCCAGCAGTTTAAAGAAGAAGGGGGCCCTCGAGCAGTACTTC
many,TRBV24-1,TRBJ2-3,TRBD1,CATSGLAAGQGKDTQYF,TGTGCCACCAGTGGATTAGCTGCGGGACAGGGGAAAGATACGCAGTATTTT
NA,TRBV6-5,TRBJ2-5,NA,CASSYIRGTQYF,TGTGCCAGCAGTTACATCAGGGGGACCCAGTACTTC
few,TRBV7-9,TRBJ2-7,NA,CASSRRENYYEQYF,TGTGCCAGCAGTCGCAGGGAAAATTACTACGAGCAGTACTTC
NA,TRBV6-2/TRBV6-3,TRBJ2-2,TRBD2,CASRGQAGGPDTGELFF,TGTGCCAGCAGAGGACAAGCGGGAGGGCCCGACACCGGGGAGCTGTTTTTT
many,TRBV7-9,TRBJ2-1,NA,CASSFPGVVGEQFF,TGTGCCAGCAGCTTCCCCGGGGTGGTCGGTGAGCAGTTCTTC
few,TRBV15,TRBJ2-3,TRBD1,CATDRTGTDTQYF,TGTGCCACCGACCGGACAGGGACAGATACGCAGTATTTT
NA,TRBV7-2,TRBJ2-3,TRBD1,CASSPGDRRDTQYF,TGTGCCAGCAGCCCCGGGGACAGGCGGGATACGCAGTATTTT
few,TRBV5-5,TRBJ2-2,TRBD1,CASSLGDRYTGELFF,TGTGCCAGCAGCTTGGGGGACAGGTACACCGGGGAGCTGTTTTTT
few,TRBV7-2,TRBJ1-5,NA,CASSLVAGRMNQPQHF,TGTGCCAGCAGCTTAGTGGCGGGGCGCATGAATCAGCCCCAGCATTTT
few,TRBV3-1,TRBJ2-1,NA,CASSQASAYNEQFF,TGTGCCAGCAGCCAAGCTTCAGCCTACAATGAGCAGTTCTTC
many,TRBV3-1,TRBJ2-1,NA,CASSQVPDYNEQFF,TGTGCCAGCAGCCAAGTCCCAGATTACAATGAGCAGTTCTTC
many,TRBV5-1,TRBJ2-7,NA,CASSEDSHSYEQYF,TGCGCCAGCAGCGAGGACAGTCATTCCTACGAGCAGTACTTC
few,TRBV19,TRBJ2-7,NA,CASSIPEMSNEQYF,TGTGCCAGTAGTATACCGGAGATGAGTAACGAGCAGTACTTC
few,TRBV11-2,TRBJ2-1,NA,CASSPMDSYNEQFF,TGTGCCAGCAGCCCTATGGACTCCTACAATGAGCAGTTCTTC